One sample yielded the 20 T cell receptor beta chains listed below, sequenced in a study of post-analysis software for immune sequencing data. Included in the TCR beta cDNA libraries were unique molecular identifiers. TCRdb re-called the PCR reads through MiXCR, storing one row per CDR3 protein. The sample contains 740,000 or so distinct CDR3 sequences, under 70% of which appear only once. Study-wide results and limits: A few TRBV segments were significantly more frequent in patients than in controls. TRBV5-6, TRBV5-1 and TRBV20-1 were among these segments.

Their antigens are not known. The sample comprised blood. The receptors were gathered from a girl between 5 and 17 years old with multiple sclerosis.

The J gene is TRBJ1-1, the V gene TRBV3-1; D might be TRBD1 (5 bases). This CDR3 spans 16 amino acids. V shed 2 bases and J shed 1 base, with 14 bases lying between them. Germline assignment: CDR1 LGHDT and CDR2 YNNKEL (reference sequence). The CDR3 DNA sequence: TGTGCCAGCAGCCAATCTAAGGGACGGCCGAACACTGAAGCTTTCTTT. This codes for CASSQSKGRPNTEAFF. Full variable domain (outside the CDR3, taken from reference TRBV3-1 and TRBJ1-1): DTAVSQTPKYLVTQMGNDKSIKCEQNLGHDTMYWYKQDSKKFLKIMFSYNNKELIINETVPNRFSPKSPDKAHLNLHINSLELGDSAVYFCASSQSKGRPNTEAFFGQGTRLTVV.

The chain has TRBV10-3 and TRBJ2-3; 10 bases line up with TRBD2. The trim removed 2 bases at V and 8 bases at J, leaving 7 bases unmatched. The CDR3 length is 15 residues. Germline values: CDR1 ENHRY, CDR2 SYGVKD. CDR3 bases: TGTGCCATCAGTGAGGCCGGGACTAGCGTCCTTACGCAGTATTTT. Protein: CAISEAGTSVLTQYF.

This rearrangement joins TRBV5-1 to TRBJ2-3; D ambiguous. V was shortened by 1 base and J by 6 bases, with 15 bases between the two germline ends. The CDR3 extends over 15 amino acids. Germline CDR1 reads SGHRS; CDR2 reads YFSETQ. The CDR3 protein is CASSLQSGQTDTQYF. DNA for the CDR3: TGCGCCAGCAGCTTGCAGTCAGGCCAGACCGATACGCAGTATTTT.

The J gene is TRBJ1-1, the V gene TRBV5-1; no clear D gene. The CDR3 is 14 amino acids. V was trimmed by 0 bases and J by 3 bases, leaving 9 bases between them. Germline loops: CDR1 SGHRS, CDR2 YFSETQ. In nucleotides, the CDR3 is TGCGCCAGCAGCTTGGAAGGGCGGGACACTGAAGCTTTCTTT. This translates into CASSLEGRDTEAFF.

This clonotype was observed a single time. CDR3 DNA: TGTGCCAGCAGCGGGCGACAGATCAATGAGCAGTTCTTC. Residues: CASSGRQINEQFF. The gene calls are TRBV7-6 and TRBJ2-1, with a possible D match to TRBD1 (5 bases). Trimming left V 5 bases short and J 6 bases short, with 11 bases between. Germline values: CDR1 SGHVS, CDR2 FNYEAQ. There are 13 residues in the CDR3.

This chain links TRBV6-5 with TRBJ1-2; D might be TRBD1 (5 bases). Germline V gene sequence: CDR1 MNHEY, CDR2 SVGAGI. The CDR3 is 16 residues long. V was pared by 0 bases and J by 2 bases, with 13 bases between. CDR3 residues: CASSYSGLSGNYGYTF. The CDR3 nucleotides are TGTGCCAGCAGTTACTCAGGACTGTCAGGGAACTATGGCTACACCTTC.

The chain couples TRBV20-1 to TRBJ1-2; D is undetermined. Germline loops: CDR1 DFQATT, CDR2 SNEGSKA (reference sequence). The CDR3 spans 12 residues. Trimming pared 2 bases from V and 5 bases from J, leaving 9 bases between. The CDR3 loop reads CSARLGSYGYTF. DNA of the CDR3: TGCAGTGCTAGACTCGGATCGTATGGCTACACCTTC.

V and J are TRBV5-1 and TRBJ1-2; D perhaps matches TRBD1 (6 bases). Per germline, CDR1 SGHRS and CDR2 YFSETQ. Trimming removed 4 bases at V and 3 bases at J, with 19 bases between. This CDR3 is built from 16 residues. In DNA form, the CDR3 reads TGCGCCAGCAGCGTGGGGCTTCGGGGGCGCTACTATGGCTACACCTTC. Amino acids: CASSVGLRGRYYGYTF.

The chain employs TRBV5-1 and TRBJ1-1; 12 positions agree with TRBD1. The CDR3 extends over 15 amino acids. CDR1 SGHRS and CDR2 YFSETQ come from the germline V gene. Trimming cost V 4 bases and J 4 bases; bases outside gene matches: 5. In DNA form, the CDR3 reads TGCGCCAGCAGCACGGGACAGGGGGCGATCACTGAAGCTTTCTTT. It codes for CASSTGQGAITEAFF.

The chain couples TRBV7-2 to TRBJ2-1, with 9 bases identical to TRBD1. The trim removed 1 base at V and 2 bases at J, leaving 3 bases unmatched. From germline, CDR1 is SGHTA and CDR2 FQGNSA. CDR3 length: 16 amino acids. The CDR3 coding sequence is TGTGCCAGCAGCTTAGATCGGACAGGGGCCTACAATGAGCAGTTCTTC. It is translated as CASSLDRTGAYNEQFF.

The CDR3 protein is CASSSGLAVNIYNEQFF. As DNA, the CDR3 is TGCGCCAGCAGCTCCGGACTAGCGGTCAATATTTACAATGAGCAGTTCTTC. The V and J genes are TRBV5-1 and TRBJ2-1; TRBD2 agrees at 10 bases. Losses at the gene ends were 3 bases for V and 4 bases for J; bases not matched to a gene: 10. Per germline, CDR1 SGHRS and CDR2 YFSETQ. The CDR3 runs to 17 residues.

The chain combines TRBV29-1 with TRBJ2-1, with D maybe TRBD2 (6 bases). Germline CDR1 reads SQVTM; CDR2 reads ANQGSEA. This CDR3 region has 15 residues. With 3 bases removed from V and 3 bases from J, the gap between germline ends came to 15 bases. The CDR3 nucleotides are TGCAGCGTTGAGGGGCGCAGCGGGCGCTACAATGAGCAGTTCTTC. Translating gives CSVEGRSGRYNEQFF.

This clonotype was detected ten times or more. This chain joins TRBV7-2 and TRBJ2-3, with a weak D call TRBD2 (5 bases). The V and J ends lost 1 base and 6 bases respectively, with 11 bases between them. The CDR3 contains 14 residues. Germline values: CDR1 SGHTA, CDR2 FQGNSA. The CDR3 DNA reads as TGTGCCAGCAGCTTAGACCTAGCAACGGATACGCAGTATTTT. Translating it yields CASSLDLATDTQYF.

The CDR3 nucleotides read TGCAGTGCTAGAGAAGGCCCCCGACGCGTGAGCTCCTACAATGAGCAGTTCTTC. It specifies CSAREGPRRVSSYNEQFF. The V and J genes are TRBV20-1 and TRBJ2-1; the D is unclear. In germline, CDR1 is DFQATT, CDR2 SNEGSKA (reference sequence). The ends were cut back, 0 bases at V and 0 bases at J, with 18 bases in the middle. The CDR3 consists of 18 residues.

V gene TRBV6-5 combines with J gene TRBJ2-7; 7 nucleotides line up with TRBD1. V was pared by 0 bases and J by 3 bases, with 11 bases of the junction left unmatched. This CDR3 comprises 17 residues. Germline-derived CDR1 and CDR2 are MNHEY and SVGAGI. The CDR3 DNA sequence: TGTGCCAGCAGTTACTCCGCTCGACAGGGAAGGTACTACGAGCAGTACTTC. Translated: CASSYSARQGRYYEQYF.

On this clonotype: The junction shows a germline mismatch at one end, possibly a read error. The chain joins TRBV5-1 to TRBJ2-3, with TRBD1 as a possible D gene (6 bases). The germline V gene has CDR1 SGHRS and CDR2 YFSETQ. The CDR3 is made up of 14 amino acids. The CDR3 loop is CASSLKGDDDTRYF. CDR3 in DNA: TGCGCCAGCAGCTTGAAGGGGGATGATGATACGCGGTATTTT.

The chain carries TRBV20-1 and TRBJ1-1, with 7 bases aligning to TRBD1. This CDR3 region has 14 residues. J was trimmed by 1 base and V by 5 bases; bases with no gene match: 7. Germline-derived CDR1 and CDR2 are DFQATT and SNEGSKA (reference sequence). CDR3 protein: CSAALGTANTEAFF. CDR3 nucleotides: TGCAGTGCTGCCCTTGGGACAGCGAACACTGAAGCTTTCTTT.

The chain carries TRBV20-1 and TRBJ1-1, with unresolved D. The germline V and J ends were trimmed by 3 bases and 3 bases, with 11 bases remaining between them. This CDR3 spans 13 amino acids. Germline V gene sequence: CDR1 DFQATT, CDR2 SNEGSKA (reference sequence). CDR3 sequence reads: CSAREPGYTEAFF. CDR3 in DNA: TGCAGTGCTAGGGAACCTGGATACACTGAAGCTTTCTTT.

The chain links TRBV3-1 to TRBJ2-7, with D possibly being TRBD1 or TRBD2 (5 bases each). Germline assignment: CDR1 LGHDT and CDR2 YNNKEL (reference sequence). The V and J ends lost 1 base and 2 bases respectively, with 12 bases between them. The CDR3 length is 15 residues. CDR3 DNA sequence: TGTGCCAGCAGCCAAGCCGGGACCGTGACCTACGAGCAGTACTTC. This sequence encodes CASSQAGTVTYEQYF.

This clonotype was picked up many times. The J gene is TRBJ2-5, the V gene TRBV20-1, with a weak D call TRBD2 (6 bases). Germline lookup yields CDR1 DFQATT and CDR2 SNEGSKA (reference sequence). The CDR3 covers 14 residues. Deletions cut 4 bases from V and 5 bases from J, with 17 bases between. The CDR3 DNA is TGCAGTGCTACTAGGGTCCGGGAGTACGAGACCCAGTACTTC. Its protein product is CSATRVREYETQYF.